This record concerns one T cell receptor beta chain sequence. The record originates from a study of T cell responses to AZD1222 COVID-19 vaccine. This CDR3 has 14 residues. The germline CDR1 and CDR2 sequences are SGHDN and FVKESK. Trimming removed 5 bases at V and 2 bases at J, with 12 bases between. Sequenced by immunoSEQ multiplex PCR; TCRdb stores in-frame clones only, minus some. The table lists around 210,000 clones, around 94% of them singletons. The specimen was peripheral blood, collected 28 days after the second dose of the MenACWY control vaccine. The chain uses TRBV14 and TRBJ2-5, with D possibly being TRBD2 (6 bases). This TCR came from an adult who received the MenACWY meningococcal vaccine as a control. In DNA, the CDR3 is TGTGCCAGCAGCGGAGCGGGCGGACAAGAGACCCAGTACTTC. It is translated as CASSGAGGQETQYF.